The 23 T cell receptor gamma chains reported below all come from one sample, sequenced in a study of Vδ1+ human thymocytes. Whole-study findings and limits: Thymic TRG and TRD repertoires appeared highly polyclonal, with Gaussian CDR3 length distributions.

The template was reverse-transcribed extracted RNA. The CDR3 regions were amplified by multiplex PCR from V-gene primers to a constant-region primer. TCRdb re-processed the multiplex PCR reads via CATT. The data contain approximately 25,000 gamma-chain clones, around 20% of them singletons. Their recognized antigens are unknown. The sequencing sample was made of Vdelta1+ gamma-delta thymocytes from the thymus. Documented subset: FACS-sorted CD3+ TCRalphabeta- TCRVdelta1+ TCRVdelta2- thymocytes. Receptor source: a boy under two years old who had congenital heart surgery.

J is TRGJ1 or TRGJ2 and V is TRGV5. CDR1 and CDR2 from the germline V gene are VINAFY and YDVSNSKD. The CDR3 length is 16 residues. The J segment lost 2 bases and the V segment lost 2 bases, leaving 12 bases of the junction unmatched. The CDR3 sequence: CATWDIMGLDYYKKLF. In DNA form, the CDR3 reads TGTGCCACCTGGGACATTATGGGTTTGGATTATTATAAGAAACTCTTT.

For this clone: Different DNA sequences within this sample yield the same CDR3. The rearrangement uses TRGV5 and TRGJ1 or TRGJ2. Losses at the gene ends were 1 base for V and 3 bases for J; bases not matched to a gene: 3. The germline V gene encodes CDR1 VINAFY and CDR2 YDVSNSKD. The CDR3 is made up of 13 amino acids. The CDR3 coding sequence is TGTGCCACCTGGGACAGAGGTTATTATAAGAAACTCTTT. Residues: CATWDRGYYKKLF.

The V call is TRGV2, the J call TRGJ1 or TRGJ2. Per the germline V gene, CDR1 is EGSNGY and CDR2 is YDSYNSKV. The trim removed 2 bases at V and 6 bases at J, leaving 10 bases unmatched. There are 14 residues in the CDR3. The chain's CDR3 is CATWDDLWGYKKLF. The DNA for the CDR3 is TGTGCCACCTGGGACGACCTCTGGGGTTATAAGAAACTCTTT.

This clone has a handful of counts. At one end the junction does not follow the germline gene, possibly because of a read error. V usage is TRGV8 and J usage is TRGJ1 or TRGJ2. Per the germline V gene, CDR1 is VENAVY and CDR2 is YDSYNSRV. The CDR3 is 12 amino acids. CDR3 sequence (DNA): TGTGCCGCCTGGGCCTCTAAGGCTAAGAAACTCTTT. Its translation is CAAWASKAKKLF.

This clone has more than one count but fewer than ten. Other DNA sequences in this specimen translate into the identical CDR3. The rearrangement joins TRGV4 to TRGJ1 or TRGJ2. CDR1 and CDR2 from the germline V gene are EGSTGY and YDSYTSSV. J lost 7 bases, V lost 0 bases, and 6 bases had no gene match. The CDR3 is made up of 13 amino acids. The CDR3 is CATWDGLGYKKLF. CDR3 coding DNA: TGTGCCACCTGGGATGGGCTTGGGTATAAGAAACTCTTT.

This clone was found a few times. V and J are TRGV4 and TRGJ1 or TRGJ2. Germline CDR1 and CDR2: EGSTGY and YDSYTSSV. Trimming cost V 1 base and J 11 bases; bases outside gene matches: 17. CDR3 size: 15 residues. The CDR3 loop reads CATWDGRPPKTEKLF. In DNA, the CDR3 is TGTGCCACCTGGGATGGCCGGCCCCCGAAGACTGAGAAACTCTTT.

This clone was observed a few times. The gene calls are TRGV9 and TRGJ1 or TRGJ2. Germline CDR1 is GITISATS and CDR2 is ISYDGTV (reference sequence). With 5 bases clipped from V and 2 bases from J, the junction kept 6 bases outside the gene matches. The CDR3 consists of 13 residues. This CDR3 reads CALWVSDYYKKLF. DNA of the CDR3: TGTGCCTTGTGGGTATCGGATTATTATAAGAAACTCTTT.

The rearrangement links TRGV4 to TRGJ1 or TRGJ2. Germline loops: CDR1 EGSTGY, CDR2 YDSYTSSV. Losses at the gene ends were 0 bases for V and 5 bases for J; bases not matched to a gene: 7. CDR3 size: 14 residues. In DNA form, the CDR3 reads TGTGCCACCTGGGATGGGCAAGGTAATTATAAGAAACTCTTT. As protein: CATWDGQGNYKKLF.

V and J are TRGV2 and TRGJP. Germline V gene sequence: CDR1 EGSNGY, CDR2 YDSYNSKV. The CDR3 covers 22 residues. Trimming removed 0 bases from V and 6 bases from J; junction bases left unmatched: 20. The CDR3 loop reads CATWDGPLGRTPGELGKKIKVF. CDR3 nucleotide sequence: TGTGCCACCTGGGACGGGCCGTTGGGCCGGACCCCTGGAGAGTTGGGCAAAAAAATCAAGGTATTT.

The V and J genes are TRGV4 and TRGJ1 or TRGJ2. The germline V gene has CDR1 EGSTGY and CDR2 YDSYTSSV. CDR3 length equals 15 residues. V shed 5 bases, J shed 0 bases, and the junction held 10 bases outside the gene matches. CDR3: CATWAPESNYYKKLF. The CDR3 DNA reads TGTGCCACCTGGGCTCCCGAATCGAATTATTATAAGAAACTCTTT.

The J gene is TRGJ1 or TRGJ2, the V gene TRGV5. V shed 3 bases and J 0 bases; nucleotides not matched to a gene: 8. The CDR3 has 15 residues. CDR1 and CDR2 (germline): VINAFY, YDVSNSKD. CDR3 amino acids: CATWDGNSNYYKKLF. CDR3 bases: TGTGCCACCTGGGACGGGAATTCGAATTATTATAAGAAACTCTTT.

V gene TRGV4 combines with J gene TRGJ1 or TRGJ2. V lost 3 bases to trimming and J lost 10 bases; unmatched junction nucleotides: 6. Germline V lookup: CDR1 EGSTGY, CDR2 YDSYTSSV. The length of the CDR3 is 11 residues. The CDR3 spells CATWDKGKKLF. CDR3 bases: TGTGCCACCTGGGATAAGGGGAAGAAACTCTTT.

The chain carries TRGV5 and TRGJP1. CDR3 length: 18 residues. V was clipped by 0 bases and J by 3 bases; unmatched bases: 13. CDR1 is VINAFY, CDR2 YDVSNSKD, per germline. The DNA of the CDR3 is TGTGCCACCTGGGACAGGCCGGTAACGGGAGCCACTGGTTGGTTCAAGATATTT. Translating it yields CATWDRPVTGATGWFKIF.

In this sample, this clone turned up a few times. At one boundary the junction diverges from the germline segment, which might be a read error. V usage is TRGV5 and J usage is TRGJP1. This CDR3 has 14 residues. Germline V gives CDR1 VINAFY, CDR2 YDVSNSKD. The CDR3 DNA follows: TGTGCCACCTGGGACAATACCACTAGTTGGTTCAAGATATTT. Its protein is CATWDNTTSWFKIF.

The chain employs TRGV5 and TRGJ1 or TRGJ2. The CDR3 sequence is 15 residues long. Germline CDR1 is VINAFY and CDR2 is YDVSNSKD. J was trimmed by 10 bases and V by 0 bases; bases with no gene match: 15. CDR3 sequence: CATWDRRITFWKKLF. CDR3 nucleotides: TGTGCCACCTGGGACAGGCGCATAACCTTTTGGAAGAAACTCTTT.

This chain joins TRGV9 and TRGJP1. The V gene's germline CDR1 is GITISATS and CDR2 ISYDGTV (reference sequence). Trimming at V came to 0 bases and at J to 2 bases, leaving 9 bases not matched to a gene. CDR3 length: 17 amino acids. Here the CDR3 reads CALWEVGVTTTGWFKIF. The DNA for the CDR3 is TGTGCCTTGTGGGAGGTGGGGGTGACCACCACTGGTTGGTTCAAGATATTT.

The rearrangement links TRGV3 to TRGJ1 or TRGJ2. The CDR3 runs to 9 residues. The germline V gene encodes CDR1 VTNTFY and CDR2 YDVSTARD (reference sequence). V lost 9 bases and J lost 9; bases outside the gene matches: 5. The CDR3 here is CATHRKKLF. DNA of the CDR3: TGTGCCACCCATCGTAAGAAACTCTTT.

With respect to this clone: Other DNA sequences within the sample encode an identical CDR3. The chain recombines TRGV4 with TRGJ1 or TRGJ2. J was trimmed by 0 bases and V by 0 bases; bases with no gene match: 5. This CDR3 comprises 15 residues. Germline values: CDR1 EGSTGY, CDR2 YDSYTSSV. This CDR3 is CATWDGHSNYYKKLF. CDR3 in DNA: TGTGCCACCTGGGATGGGCATTCGAATTATTATAAGAAACTCTTT.

This clone was counted only a few times. The identical CDR3 is also encoded by other nucleotide sequences in the sample. The rearrangement uses TRGV9 and TRGJ1 or TRGJ2. The germline V gene encodes CDR1 GITISATS and CDR2 ISYDGTV (reference sequence). The CDR3 has 10 residues. V dropped 1 base and J dropped 12; count of bases not matched to a gene: 3. The CDR3 is CALWEVRKLF. For the CDR3, the DNA is TGTGCCTTGTGGGAGGTCAGGAAACTCTTT.

A word on this clone: The sample has other DNA sequences that encode this CDR3 too. The chain recombines TRGV9 with TRGJP. The CDR3 has 16 residues. V lost 1 base and J lost 5; bases outside the gene matches: 2. Germline V gene sequence: CDR1 GITISATS, CDR2 ISYDGTV (reference sequence). The CDR3 reads CALWEVKELGKKIKVF. CDR3 coding DNA: TGTGCCTTGTGGGAGGTTAAAGAGTTGGGCAAAAAAATCAAGGTATTT.

The V call is TRGV9, the J call TRGJ1 or TRGJ2. Unmatched junction bases numbered 8, after V lost 0 bases and J lost 12 bases. Germline V CDR1 and CDR2: GITISATS, ISYDGTV (reference sequence). CDR3 length: 12 amino acids. In DNA, the CDR3 is TGTGCCTTGTGGGAGGTGGAAAGTACGAAACTCTTT. Its translation is CALWEVESTKLF.

This clone was detected only a few times. In the same sample, other DNA sequences code for this CDR3. This chain connects TRGV2 to TRGJ1 or TRGJ2. Germline V lookup: CDR1 EGSNGY, CDR2 YDSYNSKV. This CDR3 contains 14 residues. V lost 0 bases and J lost 4; bases outside the gene matches: 6. CDR3 coding DNA: TGTGCCACCTGGGACGGGCCCCACTATTATAAGAAACTCTTT. Protein: CATWDGPHYYKKLF.

This clone showed up just a few times. The chain recombines TRGV3 with TRGJ1 or TRGJ2. From germline, CDR1 is VTNTFY and CDR2 YDVSTARD (reference sequence). CDR3 length equals 16 residues. V gave up 2 bases and J gave up 7 bases; unmatched junction bases: 17. CDR3 protein: CATWDTPSRSGYKKLF. CDR3 DNA: TGTGCCACCTGGGACACGCCTTCTCGTTCGGGGTATAAGAAACTCTTT.